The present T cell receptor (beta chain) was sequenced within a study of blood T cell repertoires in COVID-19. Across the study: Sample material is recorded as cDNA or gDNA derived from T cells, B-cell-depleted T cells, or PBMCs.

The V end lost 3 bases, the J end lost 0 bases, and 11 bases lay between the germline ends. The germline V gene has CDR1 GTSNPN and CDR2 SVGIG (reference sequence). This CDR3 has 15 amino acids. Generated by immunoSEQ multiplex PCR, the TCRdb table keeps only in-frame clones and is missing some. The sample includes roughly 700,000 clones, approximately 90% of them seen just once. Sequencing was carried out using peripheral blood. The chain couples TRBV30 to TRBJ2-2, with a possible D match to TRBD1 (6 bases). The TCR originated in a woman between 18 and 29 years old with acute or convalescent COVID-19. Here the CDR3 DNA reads TGTGCCTGGAGCAGGGACACATCGAACACCGGGGAGCTGTTTTTT. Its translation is CAWSRDTSNTGELFF.